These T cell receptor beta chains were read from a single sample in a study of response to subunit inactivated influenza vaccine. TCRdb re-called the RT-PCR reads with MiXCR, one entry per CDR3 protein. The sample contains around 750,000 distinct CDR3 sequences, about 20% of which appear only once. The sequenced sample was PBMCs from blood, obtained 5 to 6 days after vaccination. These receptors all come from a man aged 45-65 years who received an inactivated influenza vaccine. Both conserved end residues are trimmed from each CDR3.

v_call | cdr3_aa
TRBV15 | ATSKSGVEQF
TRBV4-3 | ASSQDAGRAPYEQY
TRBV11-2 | ASSLGAEVPNQPQH
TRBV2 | ASINLRLAGYNEQF
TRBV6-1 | ASRTPGTGETQY
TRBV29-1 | SVLSSENYGYT
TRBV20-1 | SARDWASGGEETQY
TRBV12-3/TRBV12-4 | ASLGRGYDEKLF
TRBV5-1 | ASSLDMDSSYEQY
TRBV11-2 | ASSRDLPGRYNSPLH
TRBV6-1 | ASRLSGIGEKLF
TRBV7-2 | ASSVQLAGWADTQY
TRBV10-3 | ATIAELNTGELF
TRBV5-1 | ASSLVPGDYGYT
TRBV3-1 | ASSQGRGRWVGELF
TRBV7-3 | ASSQRAGESTGELF
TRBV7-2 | ASSPGLYTQY
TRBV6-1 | ASSRDRARNSPLH
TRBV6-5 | ASSYSGTGAQETQY
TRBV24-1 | ATSPSGRRETQY
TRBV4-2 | ASSQVGGRPRQY
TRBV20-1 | SASRQGRATQY
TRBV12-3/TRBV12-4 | ASSFLDRTGGTDTQY
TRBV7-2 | ASSRRTGTAVYNEQF
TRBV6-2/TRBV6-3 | ASSYEAGTFQETQY
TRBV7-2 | ASSLALAGDEQY
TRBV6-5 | ASSFHSGADTQY
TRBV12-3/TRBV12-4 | ASSLVGTGAAEAF
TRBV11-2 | ASSLGFRGGYT
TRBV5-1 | ASSLGRGPSFEKLF
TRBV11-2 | ASSLERGQGVETQY
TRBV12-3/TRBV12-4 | ASSSSPRGRGLETQY
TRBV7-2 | ASSLAGAGVSYNEQF
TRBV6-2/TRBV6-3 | ASNAGTGSGQPQH
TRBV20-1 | SATGTSRTDTQY
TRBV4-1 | ASSQTQGGNYEQY
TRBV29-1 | SVERLAAYEQY
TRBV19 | ASSTDRRISSYNEQF
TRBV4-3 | ASSPETTPSYNEQF
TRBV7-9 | ASSDTIGNQPQH
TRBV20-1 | SARASLSYNEQF
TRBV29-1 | SAVADRAYEQY
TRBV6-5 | ASSYGTHNEQF
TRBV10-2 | ASTITGNEQY
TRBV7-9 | ARARDTGELF
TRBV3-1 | ASSRDAGARNEQF
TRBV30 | AWSVLTAAGELF
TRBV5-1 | ASSPGQPTDTQY
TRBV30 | AWGDGSKLLGNTEAF
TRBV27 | ASSLSGRAF
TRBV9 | ASSEREHHNEQF
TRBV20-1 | SARDLPGDTQY
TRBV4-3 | ASSPDRESYNEQF
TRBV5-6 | ASKTSGGDYEQY